This entry concerns a single T cell receptor beta chain. Its antigen is still unknown. Qualities for individual bases were not recorded, and no much larger clone is one base off. The receptor library was made with the immunoSEQ multiplex PCR assay. Following the manufacturer's protocol, the hsTCRB Kit was used to amplify rearranged TCR beta chain sequences. TCRB libraries were sequenced on an Illumina MiSeq. On the authors' methods: The kit vendor's proprietary platform handled demultiplexing, trimming and gene mapping. As stored in TCRdb, this immuneACCESS dataset retains in-frame rearrangements with V and J assigned. A fraction of the clones does not appear; measured against another copy, unresolved V genes explain less than half of the discrepancy, and the remainder lacks a known reason. The D gene and trimming were derived from the DNA, and the V and J assignments and clone size from that table. The sample includes tens of thousands of clones, with 83% observed a single time. The ten most abundant clones make up around 7.4% of the sample.

The CDR3 numbers 18 residues from cysteine through phenylalanine. This entry keeps only the CDR3 DNA: 54 bases, framed from base 1. The junction shows trimming of 3 bases on V and 0 bases on J, plus 18 bases between the germline ends. The germline V gene specifies MRHNA as CDR1 and SNTAGT as CDR2. The data are from a study of a mutant IDH1 vaccine in newly diagnosed glioma (dated by TCRdb to 2020 to 2022). Regarding the complete study: The 30 to 40 treated patients were around 62% male and roughly 38% female, with a mean age of about 43 years. Before enrollment, patients had received standard therapy of radiotherapy alone, temozolomide alone, or radiochemotherapy with temozolomide; most received the combination. Peripheral blood samples were drawn at six visits, namely V03 (baseline), V05, V07, V10, V12 and V13. Longitudinal TCRB deep sequencing was performed for approximately 24 treated patients wherever samples were available for exploratory analyses. Paper-wide results and their limitations: Immune responses induced by the vaccine were seen in 93.3% of patients across multiple MHC alleles. It was noted by the authors that analyses of patient blood samples could not be reproduced owing to sample limitations. Pseudoprogression seemed to be unrelated to changes in the top peripheral T cell clonotypes found by TCRB sequencing. Availability determined which PBMC samples were chosen for TCRB deep sequencing.

Taken with the paper, the label for time point translates to: baseline, week 1 (first vaccination visit). This specimen's treatment or condition label, interpreted: pre-vaccination baseline after standard-of-care therapy. All donors had newly diagnosed IDH1-mutant astrocytomas of WHO grade 3 or 4 that showed loss of nuclear ATRX. The samples were drawn from NOA16, a multicentre, single-arm, open-label phase I trial in Germany that tested a mutant IDH1 peptide vaccine in humans for the first time. Visit V03 blood draws served as the baseline sample for immunogenicity testing. Genomic DNA for TCRB sequencing was isolated from EDTA blood with the DNeasy Blood and Tissue Kit.

The sequencing here drew on PBMCs, taken from a glioma patient treated with radiotherapy, temozolomide or both. This receptor was taken from a woman in her 50s with glioma. The V and J genes are TRBV6-4 and TRBJ2-1; a tentative D call is TRBD2 (5 bases match). Here is the DNA: TGTGCCAGCAGTGATGGCGGGCCGGATTCCTTCTCCTACAATGAGCAGTTCTTC. Its translation reads: CASSDGGPDSFSYNEQFF.